Below, 15 T cell receptor beta chains from the same sample are listed, as sequenced in a study of blood T cell repertoires in COVID-19. Some clones are missing from TCRdb's copy, which holds only in-frame ones; the method was immunoSEQ multiplex PCR. Seen here are approximately 210,000 clones, about 83% observed once, and the top ten hold about 8%. The sequencing input was peripheral blood. The receptor source for this set is a woman in her 50s with active or convalescent COVID-19.

This chain uses TRBV6-6 with TRBJ1-6; 8 positions match TRBD1. The CDR3 totals 15 residues. The V segment lost 3 bases and the J segment 5 bases; nucleotides outside the gene matches: 3. Looked up from germline, CDR1 is MNHNY and CDR2 is SVGAGI (reference sequence). CDR3 bases: TGTGCCAGCAGTTATGCAGGGGGCCATAATTCACCCCTCCACTTT. It translates to CASSYAGGHNSPLHF.

This chain uses TRBV6-5 with TRBJ2-2; 10 bases fit TRBD1. V was clipped by 6 bases and J by 13 bases; unmatched bases: 5. Germline V gene data show CDR1 as MNHEY and CDR2 as SVGAGI. There are 12 residues in the CDR3. The DNA for the CDR3 is TGTGCCAGCAGCCTGACAGGGGGCTGGCTGTTTTTT. Translating it yields CASSLTGGWLFF.

The genes are TRBV6-5 and TRBJ1-2; D is possibly TRBD1 (6 bases). Trimming took off 6 bases at V and 4 bases at J, with 18 bases between the two ends. The CDR3 extends over 15 amino acids. Germline lookup yields CDR1 MNHEY and CDR2 SVGAGI. CDR3 in DNA: TGTGCCAGCAGAGGAGCCGGGACACCGAGCTATGGCTACACCTTC. Translated: CASRGAGTPSYGYTF.

The chain combines TRBV9 with TRBJ2-2; D is uncertain. CDR3 size: 20 residues. V lost 0 bases and J 1 base, leaving 22 bases between the germline ends. Germline V CDR1 and CDR2: SGDLS, YYNGEE. DNA of the CDR3: TGTGCCAGCAGCGTAGCAACCCCACCTCGGTTTAAGCGGAACACCGGGGAGCTGTTTTTT. Its translation is CASSVATPPRFKRNTGELFF.

This clone was seen once. The chain links TRBV14 to TRBJ2-3; tentatively, D is TRBD2 (6 bases). CDR1 SGHDN and CDR2 FVKESK come from the germline V gene. V was pared by 4 bases and J by 7 bases, with 9 bases between. This CDR3 contains 12 residues. This CDR3 reads CASSPRGYTQYF. The CDR3 DNA follows: TGTGCCAGCAGCCCCCGGGGGTATACGCAGTATTTT.

The V gene is TRBV7-2, the J gene TRBJ2-1; 10 positions agree with TRBD1. The V gene end was trimmed by 6 bases and the J gene end by 6 bases; junction bases not matched to a gene: 8. The CDR3 is 15 residues long. The germline V gene encodes CDR1 SGHTA and CDR2 FQGNSA. CDR3 coding DNA: TGTGCCAGCAGGTACCGGGACAGGGGAATCAATGAGCAGTTCTTC. Amino acids: CASRYRDRGINEQFF. Using reference TRBV7-2 and TRBJ2-1 for the parts outside the CDR3, the full variable domain is GAGVSQSPSNKVTEKGKDVELRCDPISGHTALYWYRQSLGQGLEFLIYFQGNSAPDKSGLPSDRFSAERTGGSVSTLTIQRTQQEDSAVYLCASRYRDRGINEQFFGPGTRLTVL.

The chain uses TRBV28 and TRBJ1-4; 7 bases are a match to TRBD1. Trimming at V came to 6 bases and at J to 7 bases, leaving 5 bases not matched to a gene. CDR3 size: 13 residues. The germline V gene has CDR1 MDHEN and CDR2 SYDVKM. The CDR3 loop is CASRTGSIEKLFF. Written as DNA, the CDR3 is TGTGCCAGCAGGACAGGGTCGATTGAAAAACTGTTTTTT.

The chain joins TRBV12-5 to TRBJ2-7; the match to TRBD2 covers 8 bases. J gave up 6 bases and V 1 base, and 5 bases lay outside the gene matches. The V gene's germline CDR1 is LGHNT and CDR2 FRNRAP. The CDR3 loop spans 14 amino acids. CDR3: CASGLGTAGGEQYF. The DNA of the CDR3 is TGTGCTAGTGGTTTGGGAACCGCGGGAGGCGAGCAGTACTTC.

The rearrangement uses TRBV27 and TRBJ1-1; D gene uncertain. Trimming pared 0 bases from V and 4 bases from J, leaving 12 bases between. The CDR3 has 15 amino acids. The germline V gene encodes CDR1 MNHEY and CDR2 SMNVEV (reference sequence). For the CDR3, the DNA is TGTGCCAGCAGTTTATCGCCTCAGCGCCGCACTGAAGCTTTCTTT. Amino acid sequence: CASSLSPQRRTEAFF.

The chain links TRBV20-1 to TRBJ2-3; D perhaps matches TRBD2 (6 bases). CDR1 is DFQATT, CDR2 SNEGSKA, per germline (reference sequence). V was clipped by 3 bases and J by 4 bases, with 29 bases between them. The CDR3 is 19 residues long. The CDR3 DNA sequence: TGCAGTGCTAGTGCCCCGGGACTCATATCCGAGGGCCCATCAGATACGCAGTATTTT. Translation gives CSASAPGLISEGPSDTQYF.

This clone was detected once. The chain has TRBV5-1 and TRBJ2-3; 12 bases match TRBD2. The CDR3 runs 16 residues. Germline assignment: CDR1 SGHRS and CDR2 YFSETQ. The V and J ends lost 5 bases and 4 bases, in that order; junction bases with no gene match: 8. The CDR3 DNA reads as TGCGCCAGCAGGGGTTCGACTAGCGGGAGTCCAGATACGCAGTATTTT. Translation: CASRGSTSGSPDTQYF.

This CDR3 reads CASSGQGTDTQYF. The DNA for the CDR3 is TGTGCCAGCTCAGGACAGGGCACAGATACGCAGTATTTT. This chain links TRBV18 with TRBJ2-3; 7 bases map to TRBD1. Per germline, CDR1 KGHSH and CDR2 LQKENI. Losses at the gene ends were 5 bases for V and 1 base for J; bases not matched to a gene: 0. The CDR3 covers 13 residues.

The gene calls are TRBV27 and TRBJ2-1; 12 bases fit TRBD2. Germline V CDR1 and CDR2: MNHEY, SMNVEV (reference sequence). This CDR3 spans 15 amino acids. Trimming removed 10 bases from V and 5 bases from J; junction bases left unmatched: 9. CDR3 nucleotides: TGTGCCACCATTCGACTAGCGGGAGCCCACAATGAGCAGTTCTTC. It is translated as CATIRLAGAHNEQFF.

The rearrangement joins TRBV2 to TRBJ1-2; 7 nucleotides agree with TRBD1. Germline V gene data show CDR1 as SNHLY and CDR2 as FYNNEI. The junction had 7 bases not matched to a gene; V was cut back by 7 bases and J by 8 bases. The CDR3 consists of 12 residues. This CDR3 is CASNEGAKGYTF. The CDR3 DNA is TGTGCCAGCAATGAGGGGGCGAAGGGCTACACCTTC.

This clone was counted a single time. This chain joins TRBV25-1 and TRBJ1-4; D possibly corresponds to TRBD1 (5 bases). Between the trimmed V and J ends, which lost 1 base and 3 bases, there was a span of 15 bases. CDR3 length equals 17 residues. Germline-derived CDR1 and CDR2 are MGHDK and SYGVNS. The CDR3 DNA sequence: TGTGCCAGCAGTGAATTTCAGGGCGCGGGATCTAATGAAAAACTGTTTTTT. Translated, it gives CASSEFQGAGSNEKLFF.